A single sample is the source of the 23 T cell receptor beta chains below, sequenced in a study of human T cells and chemical hapten exposure. The time point: patch test 2, 6 weeks after DPC sensitization. Treatment reported: therapeutic diphenylcyclopropenone sensitization with weekly scalp DPC. TCRdb independently ran MiXCR on the RACE reads; one entry per CDR3 protein. The table records approximately 89,000 distinct CDR3 sequences, 6.6% of them present only once. Sequencing used whole blood, obtained in connection with sensitization to the hapten diphenylcyclopropenone (DPC). The receptors were gathered from a woman under 40 with alopecia areata. Some clones in this sample may be carry-over from other donors' samples.

The sample holds many counts of this clonotype. The V gene is TRBV7-8, the J gene TRBJ2-7; D unresolved. This CDR3 comprises 12 residues. Germline CDR1 reads SGHVS; CDR2 reads FQNEAQ. V lost 0 bases to trimming and J lost 3 bases, with 3 bases between them. Here the CDR3 DNA reads TGTGCCAGCAGCTTAGCCCACTACGAGCAGTACTTC. This sequence encodes CASSLAHYEQYF.

This clonotype has a count of ten or more. The V call is TRBV29-1, the J call TRBJ1-1; the D gene is possibly TRBD1 (5 bases). The germline gives CDR1 SQVTM, CDR2 ANQGSEA. This CDR3 is 11 amino acids long. V lost 0 bases and J 7 bases, leaving 6 bases between the germline ends. CDR3 loop: CSVEDRVEAFF. The CDR3 coding sequence is TGCAGCGTTGAAGACAGGGTTGAAGCTTTCTTT.

This clonotype appeared many times. The V call is TRBV11-2, the J call TRBJ2-1; D is ambiguous. Trimming cost V 4 bases and J 6 bases, with 10 bases left between them. Looked up from germline, CDR1 is SGHAT and CDR2 is FQNNGV. The CDR3 contains 13 residues. CDR3 sequence: CASSSKWGNEQFF. CDR3 DNA sequence: TGTGCCAGCAGCTCCAAGTGGGGCAATGAGCAGTTCTTC.

This chain links TRBV11-2 with TRBJ1-1, with a tentative D call TRBD1 (6 bases). The length of the CDR3 is 12 residues. The germline CDR1 and CDR2 sequences are SGHAT and FQNNGV. Trimming took off 9 bases at V and 5 bases at J, with 13 bases between the two ends. CDR3 sequence: CASRQARTEAFF. In DNA, the CDR3 is TGTGCCAGTAGACAGGCGCGGACTGAAGCTTTCTTT.

Points on this clonotype: With a much larger clone just one base away, this may be a read error. The V and J genes are TRBV3-1 and TRBJ2-4, with 7 bases matching TRBD1. The CDR3 is 15 amino acids. CDR1 and CDR2 (germline): LGHDT, YNNKEL (reference sequence). CDR3 loop: CASSPRDSWENNQYF. CDR3 DNA sequence: TGTGCCAGCAGCCCGAGGGACAGTTGGGAAAACAATCAGTACTTC.

Of note for this clonotype: The CDR3 ends on some other residue instead of the conserved phenylalanine or tryptophan, so this is likely a read error. The chain employs TRBV20-1 and TRBJ2-7, with D perhaps matching TRBD1 (5 bases). CDR1 is DFQATT and CDR2 is SNEGSKA in the germline V gene (reference sequence). The CDR3 contains 14 residues. The CDR3 here is CSLMRQGSSYEQYS. The CDR3 DNA reads as TGCAGCCTAATGCGGCAGGGATCCTCCTACGAGCAGTACTCC.

This clonotype was observed at least ten times. The chain recombines TRBV5-1 with TRBJ1-1; 8 bases are a match to TRBD1. CDR1 SGHRS and CDR2 YFSETQ come from the germline V gene. The CDR3 loop spans 14 amino acids. V shed 3 bases, J shed 5 bases, and the junction held 6 bases outside the gene matches. DNA for the CDR3: TGCGCCAGCAGCTCCCCCGACAGGGGTACTGAAGCTTTCTTT. This translates into CASSSPDRGTEAFF. The variable domain in full, completed from reference TRBV5-1 and TRBJ1-1, reads KAGVTQTPRYLIKTRGQQVTLSCSPISGHRSVSWYQQTPGQGLQFLFEYFSETQRNKGNFPGRFSGRQFSNSRSEMNVSTLELGDSALYLCASSSPDRGTEAFFGQGTRLTVV.

The V and J genes are TRBV24-1 and TRBJ1-2, with unresolved D. CDR1 is KGHDR, CDR2 SFDVKD, per germline. The CDR3 totals 12 residues. V gave up 5 bases and J gave up 3 bases, with 6 bases separating them. The CDR3 reads CATSVSDYGYTF. The CDR3 nucleotides are TGTGCCACCAGTGTGTCGGACTATGGCTACACCTTC.

This clonotype was found many times. The chain is built from TRBV7-9 and TRBJ1-2; TRBD1 might be the D (6 bases). The CDR3 extends over 15 amino acids. In germline, CDR1 is SEHNR, CDR2 FQNEAQ (reference sequence). V lost 5 bases, J lost 4 bases, and 17 bases lay in between. CDR3 residues: CASSPGAGGLYGYTF. CDR3 sequence (DNA): TGTGCCAGCAGCCCGGGTGCCGGGGGGCTCTATGGCTACACCTTC.

This chain uses TRBV12-3 or TRBV12-4 with TRBJ1-4, with D uncertain. Trimming shortened V by 4 bases and J by 0 bases, and 6 bases separated the two germline ends. CDR3 length: 14 residues. The DNA of the CDR3 is TGTGCCAGCAGTTCTCGTGCAACTAATGAAAAACTGTTTTTT. Protein sequence: CASSSRATNEKLFF.

This chain uses TRBV5-1 with TRBJ1-1, with no clear D. The germline V gene encodes CDR1 SGHRS and CDR2 YFSETQ. The CDR3 totals 15 residues. Trimming removed 0 bases from V and 1 base from J, with 10 bases in between. In nucleotides, the CDR3 is TGCGCCAGCAGCTTGGAAGCCGTGACGAACACTGAAGCTTTCTTT. Translated: CASSLEAVTNTEAFF.

Ten or more counts support this clonotype. This CDR3 is CSVAPGTAVNYTF. CDR3 nucleotides: TGCAGCGTTGCTCCCGGGACAGCGGTTAACTACACCTTC. The chain joins TRBV29-1 to TRBJ1-2, with TRBD1 identical over 7 bases. Trimming took 4 bases from V and 10 from J; bases not matched to a gene: 12. There are 13 residues in the CDR3. Germline CDR1 SQVTM, CDR2 ANQGSEA.

This clonotype has a count of ten or more. The gene calls are TRBV7-9 and TRBJ2-1; D gene uncertain. Germline CDR1 is SEHNR and CDR2 is FQNEAQ (reference sequence). The CDR3 totals 9 residues. The V and J ends lost 5 bases and 10 bases respectively, with 3 bases between them. The CDR3 DNA sequence: TGTGCCAGCAGCGGCGAGCAGTTCTTC. This translates into CASSGEQFF.

This clonotype showed up many times. This chain joins TRBV20-1 and TRBJ2-3; the D is unclear. Germline CDR1 DFQATT, CDR2 SNEGSKA (reference sequence). CDR3 size: 14 residues. V lost 0 bases, J lost 3 bases, and 10 bases lay in between. The chain's CDR3 is CSARDLIFTDTQYF. The CDR3 region has the DNA TGCAGTGCTAGAGATTTAATTTTTACAGATACGCAGTATTTT.

This clonotype showed up many times. V and J are TRBV13 and TRBJ2-4; no reliable D call. Trimming pared 3 bases from V and 4 bases from J, leaving 4 bases between. The CDR3 contains 12 residues. CDR1 and CDR2 from the germline V gene are PRHDT and FYEKMQ (reference sequence). Written as DNA, the CDR3 is TGTGCCAGCAGCTTGGGGAAAAACATTCAGTACTTC. The encoded protein is CASSLGKNIQYF.

This clonotype has only a few counts. The rearrangement uses TRBV24-1 and TRBJ1-3, with D possibly being TRBD1 (6 bases). Deletions cut 3 bases from V and 1 base from J, with 21 bases between. This CDR3 spans 19 amino acids. In germline, CDR1 is KGHDR, CDR2 SFDVKD. As DNA, the CDR3 is TGTGCCACCAGTGATCTCGATCGGCCGGGACAATCATCTGGAAACACCATATATTTT. Translating gives CATSDLDRPGQSSGNTIYF.

In its sample, this clonotype was seen many times. The chain is built from TRBV6-6 and TRBJ1-1; D is undetermined. V was shortened by 7 bases and J by 1 base, with 16 bases between the two germline ends. CDR3 length: 15 amino acids. Germline CDR1 reads MNHNY; CDR2 reads SVGAGI (reference sequence). DNA of the CDR3: TGTGCCAGCACCCTTAAGAATTTTCGGAACACTGAAGCTTTCTTT. Its protein is CASTLKNFRNTEAFF.

This clonotype came up many times. V usage is TRBV6-7 and J usage is TRBJ2-1; D perhaps matches TRBD2 (6 bases). TRBV6-7 is an ORF, and what it does is uncertain. The V gene lost 0 bases and the J gene lost 2 bases, with 14 bases spanning the gap. The CDR3 sequence is 17 residues long. CDR3 sequence reads: CASSYSTTRKPYNEQFF. As DNA, the CDR3 is TGTGCCAGCAGTTACTCCACGACTAGAAAACCCTACAATGAGCAGTTCTTC.

This clonotype was observed many times. The V and J genes are TRBV29-1 and TRBJ2-1; 9 bases agree with TRBD2. Trimming removed 8 bases from V and 2 bases from J; junction bases left unmatched: 13. Germline values: CDR1 SQVTM, CDR2 ANQGSEA. This CDR3 spans 16 amino acids. This chain's CDR3 is CSFAGLAGQTYNEQFF. The CDR3 nucleotides read TGCAGCTTCGCTGGGCTAGCGGGGCAAACCTACAATGAGCAGTTCTTC.

This clonotype was recorded many times. The genes are TRBV18 and TRBJ2-1; D is tentatively TRBD1 or TRBD2 (6 bases each). The CDR3 sequence is 15 residues long. CDR1 KGHSH and CDR2 LQKENI come from the germline V gene. Trimming stripped 0 bases from V and 4 bases from J, with 10 bases between. CDR3 DNA sequence: TGTGCCAGCTCACCACCGGGGGGCAAATACAATGAGCAGTTCTTC. It encodes CASSPPGGKYNEQFF.

This clonotype was seen at least ten times. The chain has TRBV20-1 and TRBJ2-4; unclear D gene. Germline V CDR1 and CDR2: DFQATT, SNEGSKA (reference sequence). The CDR3 totals 15 residues. The V end was cut by 0 bases, the J end by 0 bases, with 9 bases between. CDR3 nucleotides: TGCAGTGCTAGAGAAGGAAAACTAGCCAAAAACATTCAGTACTTC. Translation: CSAREGKLAKNIQYF.

This clonotype was detected many times. The V gene is TRBV7-2, the J gene TRBJ2-3; 12 positions agree with TRBD2. J lost 1 base, V lost 5 bases, and 10 bases had no gene match. CDR1 and CDR2 from the germline V gene are SGHTA and FQGNSA. This CDR3 contains 18 residues. CDR3 bases: TGTGCCAGCAGCAAAGGATTGCTAGCGGGGGGGGGCACAGATACGCAGTATTTT. Its translation is CASSKGLLAGGGTDTQYF.

This clonotype was counted only a few times. The chain recombines TRBV12-3 or TRBV12-4 with TRBJ2-1; 8 bases fit TRBD2. This CDR3 contains 12 residues. Germline trimming cut 7 bases from V and 14 bases from J; bases unmatched to any gene: 10. The CDR3, as DNA: TGTGCCAGCAACGGGGGGGGCAGCTCGAAGTTCTTC. Translated: CASNGGGSSKFF.